This T cell receptor (beta chain) originates from a study of blood T cell repertoires in COVID-19. The protocol was immunoSEQ multiplex PCR, while the TCRdb copy is restricted to in-frame clones and leaves out a portion. The sample has about 300,000 clones; about 84% are singletons. This clone was recorded a few times. The sample was peripheral blood. The receptor was isolated from a woman between 45 and 60 years old with acute or convalescent COVID-19.

CDR3 in DNA: TGTGCCAGCAGCACAGATGGAGGACAGGGGGTGAACACTGAAGCTTTCTTT. Translation gives CASSTDGGQGVNTEAFF. V gene TRBV9 combines with J gene TRBJ1-1; 10 bases fit TRBD1. The germline V gene has CDR1 SGDLS and CDR2 YYNGEE. The CDR3 has 17 residues. V was pared by 4 bases and J by 0 bases, with 9 bases of the junction left unmatched.